What follows is one T cell receptor (beta chain) and its context. Its cognate antigen is unknown. Sequencing used cDNA as its template, made by extracting RNA and reverse transcribing it. The repertoire was sequenced with immunoSEQ multiplex PCR; TCRdb's copy has only in-frame clones and lacks some. Altogether about 200,000 clones are present, about 58% being singletons, with the ten largest covering about 1.4%. Per germline, CDR1 MGHDK and CDR2 SYGVNS. CDR3 size: 15 residues. Between the trimmed V and J ends, which lost 1 base and 0 bases, there was a span of 9 bases. This entry is derived from a study of CD8+ T cells in alopecia areata. Study-wide findings and caveats: For patients receiving tofacitinib, scalp clonality and expanded CD8+ clones among the top 100 significantly decreased. Persistence in scalp and blood during tofacitinib was observed for many expanded lesional clones. Sequencing of scalp samples also captures resident alphabeta T cells of normal skin.

Treatment indicated: oral pan-JAK inhibitor, 5-10 mg twice daily. Peripheral blood, together with lesional scalp punch biopsies, was collected from alopecia areata patients. The receptor was derived from a human donor with alopecia areata. Sequencing was performed on CD4+ T cells sorted from blood, taken at week 4, from a patient treated with tofacitinib. The chain carries TRBV25-1 and TRBJ1-1; D unclear. The CDR3 sequence: CASSESGPLNTEAFF. CDR3 in DNA: TGTGCCAGCAGTGAATCGGGTCCCTTGAACACTGAAGCTTTCTTT.